This TCR beta chain was identified during a study of blood T cell repertoires in COVID-19. Turning to the study itself: Whether acute or convalescent, the COVID-19 samples came from the United States, Italy and Spain. T cells, B-cell-depleted T cells, or PBMCs provided the cDNA or gDNA that served as material.

V was clipped by 5 bases and J by 5 bases, with 12 bases between them. CDR1 and CDR2 (germline): SGHAT, FQNNGV. CDR3 size: 13 residues. Under the authors' procedure: Amplification of reference gene primers was used by the study to estimate nucleated cell counts. Libraries were prepared by immunoSEQ multiplex PCR; TCRdb keeps only in-frame clonotypes and omits some of them. Clonal size and the V and J genes are those of that table, whereas D and trimming came from the DNA. The table includes 88,000 or so clones, over 75% detected once. The TCR originated in a man older than 75 with acute or convalescent COVID-19. J is TRBJ1-2 and V is TRBV11-2, with D tentatively TRBD1 (6 bases). Sequencing was done on a sample of peripheral blood. CDR3 in amino acids: CASSPGVRYGYTF. CDR3 bases: TGTGCCAGCAGCCCAGGGGTCCGATATGGCTACACCTTC.